These T cell receptor beta chains were read from a single sample in a study of T cell responses to AZD1222 COVID-19 vaccine. Only in-frame clones appear in the TCRdb table, and some are missing; sequencing was by immunoSEQ multiplex PCR. The sample comprises approximately 56,000 clones, approximately 85% of which are singletons, and over 12% rests with the top ten. Specimen: peripheral blood, collected on day 0 of AZD1222 vaccination. These TCRs come from an adult in good health. CDR3s include the opening cysteine and the closing phenylalanine or tryptophan. Fields, in order: CDR3 protein, CDR3 DNA, D gene, J gene, clone size, V gene. D genes are given only for firm matches. Clone size is stated in some rows and not others, as once, few, many or a class when expanded.

CDR3aa: CASSGLGGGETQYF
CDR3nt: TGCGCCAGCAGCGGGCTTGGAGGGGGAGAGACCCAGTACTTC
d_gene: NA
j_gene: TRBJ2-5
abundance: NA
v_gene: TRBV4-1

CDR3aa: CSVGQGVGGYTF
CDR3nt: TGCAGCGTGGGACAGGGGGTAGGTGGCTACACCTTC
d_gene: TRBD1
j_gene: TRBJ1-2
abundance: few
v_gene: TRBV29-1

CDR3aa: CASSSGSQYEQYF
CDR3nt: TGCGCCAGCAGCTCCGGGAGTCAGTACGAGCAGTACTTC
d_gene: NA
j_gene: TRBJ2-7
abundance: NA
v_gene: TRBV5-1

CDR3aa: CASSRQRANTEAFF
CDR3nt: TGTGCCAGCAGCCGCCAGCGGGCGAACACTGAAGCTTTCTTT
d_gene: NA
j_gene: TRBJ1-1
abundance: NA
v_gene: TRBV5-5

CDR3aa: CASSPSFYSVFTTGELFF
CDR3nt: TGTGCCAGCAGCCCCTCGTTTTACAGCGTCTTCACCACCGGGGAGCTGTTTTTT
d_gene: NA
j_gene: TRBJ2-2
abundance: NA
v_gene: TRBV5-6

CDR3aa: CAWSNGLSRFF
CDR3nt: TGTGCCTGGAGTAATGGACTCTCGAGGTTCTTC
d_gene: NA
j_gene: TRBJ2-1
abundance: few
v_gene: TRBV30

CDR3aa: CSVVFGGNTGELFF
CDR3nt: TGCAGCGTTGTATTCGGGGGAAACACCGGGGAGCTGTTTTTT
d_gene: NA
j_gene: TRBJ2-2
abundance: NA
v_gene: TRBV29-1

CDR3aa: CASSLQGDSPYGYTF
CDR3nt: TGCGCCAGCAGCTTGCAAGGGGACAGCCCCTATGGCTACACCTTC
d_gene: TRBD1
j_gene: TRBJ1-2
abundance: NA
v_gene: TRBV5-1

CDR3aa: CASSEQRMLSYEQYF
CDR3nt: TGTGCCAGCAGTGAACAGAGGATGCTGTCCTACGAGCAGTACTTC
d_gene: NA
j_gene: TRBJ2-7
abundance: NA
v_gene: TRBV28

CDR3aa: CASSQDLGKQNTIYF
CDR3nt: TGTGCCAGCAGCCAAGATCTGGGGAAACAAAACACCATATATTTT
d_gene: NA
j_gene: TRBJ1-3
abundance: NA
v_gene: TRBV3-1/TRBV3-2

CDR3aa: CASSYQLGPSNQPQHF
CDR3nt: TGTGCCAGCAGTTACCAACTGGGACCCTCGAATCAGCCCCAGCATTTT
d_gene: NA
j_gene: TRBJ1-5
abundance: once
v_gene: TRBV6-5

CDR3aa: CASSWTGSEGYTF
CDR3nt: TGTGCCAGCAGCTGGACAGGGTCGGAGGGCTACACCTTC
d_gene: TRBD1
j_gene: TRBJ1-2
abundance: NA
v_gene: TRBV6-6

CDR3aa: CATQLQGEQFF
CDR3nt: TGTGCCACCCAGCTGCAGGGTGAGCAGTTCTTC
d_gene: NA
j_gene: TRBJ2-1
abundance: NA
v_gene: TRBV6-5

CDR3aa: CASSPLTGETQYF
CDR3nt: TGTGCCAGCAGTCCCCTGACAGGAGAGACCCAGTACTTC
d_gene: NA
j_gene: TRBJ2-5
abundance: NA
v_gene: TRBV27

CDR3aa: CASSFGTSLSYNEQFF
CDR3nt: TGTGCCAGCAGCTTTGGGACTAGCCTCTCCTACAATGAGCAGTTCTTC
d_gene: TRBD2
j_gene: TRBJ2-1
abundance: NA
v_gene: TRBV7-2

CDR3aa: CASSAGTSAAYNEQFF
CDR3nt: TGTGCCAGCAGCGCAGGGACTAGCGCGGCCTACAATGAGCAGTTCTTC
d_gene: TRBD2
j_gene: TRBJ2-1
abundance: NA
v_gene: TRBV4-2

CDR3aa: CASSQDEGRSTDTQYF
CDR3nt: TGTGCCAGCAGCCAAGATGAGGGTCGAAGCACAGATACGCAGTATTTT
d_gene: NA
j_gene: TRBJ2-3
abundance: NA
v_gene: TRBV4-2

CDR3aa: CASSERGGQETQYF
CDR3nt: TGTGCCAGCAGTGAGCGGGGGGGCCAAGAGACCCAGTACTTC
d_gene: TRBD2
j_gene: TRBJ2-5
abundance: NA
v_gene: TRBV6-4

CDR3aa: CAWGTPETNTEAFF
CDR3nt: TGTGCCTGGGGGACACCAGAAACCAACACTGAAGCTTTCTTT
d_gene: NA
j_gene: TRBJ1-1
abundance: NA
v_gene: TRBV30

CDR3aa: CASSLSSEGTLATGELFF
CDR3nt: TGTGCCAGCAGTTTATCTTCCGAAGGAACCCTCGCAACCGGGGAGCTGTTTTTT
d_gene: NA
j_gene: TRBJ2-2
abundance: NA
v_gene: TRBV27

CDR3aa: CSVEGGSDTEAFF
CDR3nt: TGCAGCGTTGAAGGAGGCAGCGACACTGAAGCTTTCTTT
d_gene: NA
j_gene: TRBJ1-1
abundance: NA
v_gene: TRBV29-1

CDR3aa: CSASPPGLPGEQYF
CDR3nt: TGCAGTGCTAGTCCGCCGGGACTGCCGGGCGAGCAGTACTTC
d_gene: NA
j_gene: TRBJ2-7
abundance: NA
v_gene: TRBV20-1

CDR3aa: CASSLETGIGEKLFF
CDR3nt: TGTGCCAGCAGCTTAGAGACAGGGATAGGGGAAAAACTGTTTTTT
d_gene: TRBD1
j_gene: TRBJ1-4
abundance: NA
v_gene: TRBV7-9

CDR3aa: CAIRPTGSSYEQYF
CDR3nt: TGTGCCATCAGACCGACAGGGAGCTCCTACGAGCAGTACTTC
d_gene: TRBD1
j_gene: TRBJ2-7
abundance: NA
v_gene: TRBV10-3

CDR3aa: CASSQDHSPGTQPQHF
CDR3nt: TGTGCCAGCAGCCAAGATCATAGCCCGGGGACTCAGCCCCAGCATTTT
d_gene: NA
j_gene: TRBJ1-5
abundance: once
v_gene: TRBV4-2

CDR3aa: CASSFRDQETQYF
CDR3nt: TGTGCCAGCAGTTTCCGGGACCAAGAGACCCAGTACTTC
d_gene: NA
j_gene: TRBJ2-5
abundance: NA
v_gene: TRBV28

CDR3aa: CASSERGQGNSPLHF
CDR3nt: TGTGCCAGCAGTGAGAGGGGACAGGGGAATTCACCCCTCCACTTT
d_gene: TRBD1
j_gene: TRBJ1-6
abundance: NA
v_gene: TRBV6-4

CDR3aa: CSASRGMRNTEAFF
CDR3nt: TGCAGTGCTAGTCGGGGCATGAGGAACACTGAAGCTTTCTTT
d_gene: NA
j_gene: TRBJ1-1
abundance: NA
v_gene: TRBV20-1

CDR3aa: CASSRRTEAFF
CDR3nt: TGTGCCAGCAGCAGACGGACTGAAGCTTTCTTT
d_gene: NA
j_gene: TRBJ1-1
abundance: once
v_gene: TRBV21-1

CDR3aa: CASSSTGGELFF
CDR3nt: TGTGCTAGCAGCTCAACGGGCGGGGAGCTGTTTTTT
d_gene: NA
j_gene: TRBJ2-2
abundance: once
v_gene: TRBV7-7

CDR3aa: CASSSRLAENNEQFF
CDR3nt: TGTGCCAGCAGCTCCCGACTAGCGGAGAACAATGAGCAGTTCTTC
d_gene: TRBD2
j_gene: TRBJ2-1
abundance: NA
v_gene: TRBV11-2

CDR3aa: CASTAGQGFIGGTGELFF
CDR3nt: TGTGCCAGTACCGCCGGACAGGGCTTCATTGGAGGCACCGGGGAGCTGTTTTTT
d_gene: TRBD1
j_gene: TRBJ2-2
abundance: NA
v_gene: TRBV19

CDR3aa: CASSPDSPLSYEQYF
CDR3nt: TGTGCCAGCAGTCCCGACAGCCCCCTCTCCTACGAGCAGTACTTC
d_gene: NA
j_gene: TRBJ2-7
abundance: NA
v_gene: TRBV6-6

CDR3aa: CASSQEMGNQPQHF
CDR3nt: TGTGCCAGCAGCCAAGAAATGGGAAATCAGCCCCAGCATTTT
d_gene: NA
j_gene: TRBJ1-5
abundance: NA
v_gene: TRBV3-1/TRBV3-2

CDR3aa: CASTEGGNIQYF
CDR3nt: TGTGCCAGTACTGAGGGGGGTAACATTCAGTACTTC
d_gene: NA
j_gene: TRBJ2-4
abundance: NA
v_gene: TRBV19

CDR3aa: CASSSRAFAYNEQFF
CDR3nt: TGTGCCAGCAGTAGCCGGGCCTTCGCCTACAATGAGCAGTTCTTC
d_gene: NA
j_gene: TRBJ2-1
abundance: NA
v_gene: TRBV2

CDR3aa: CASSYQGQGAGGYTF
CDR3nt: TGTGCCAGCAGTTATCAGGGACAGGGGGCTGGTGGCTACACCTTC
d_gene: TRBD1
j_gene: TRBJ1-2
abundance: NA
v_gene: TRBV6-4

CDR3aa: CAISAGSSNQPQHF
CDR3nt: TGTGCCATCAGTGCGGGAAGCAGCAATCAGCCCCAGCATTTT
d_gene: NA
j_gene: TRBJ1-5
abundance: NA
v_gene: TRBV10-3

CDR3aa: CASSSPGQDPTGELFF
CDR3nt: TGTGCCAGCAGCTCCCCGGGACAGGACCCCACCGGGGAGCTGTTTTTT
d_gene: TRBD1
j_gene: TRBJ2-2
abundance: NA
v_gene: TRBV7-9

CDR3aa: CASSLGSGGSQYF
CDR3nt: TGTGCCAGCAGCCTCGGATCTGGGGGATCGCAATATTTT
d_gene: NA
j_gene: TRBJ2-3
abundance: NA
v_gene: TRBV7-6

CDR3aa: CASSHPSGTEAFF
CDR3nt: TGTGCCAGCAGCCACCCGTCGGGCACTGAAGCTTTCTTT
d_gene: NA
j_gene: TRBJ1-1
abundance: NA
v_gene: TRBV3-1/TRBV3-2

CDR3aa: CAGQGAHTGELFF
CDR3nt: TGTGCGGGACAGGGGGCACACACCGGGGAGCTGTTTTTT
d_gene: TRBD1
j_gene: TRBJ2-2
abundance: NA
v_gene: TRBV28

CDR3aa: CASSYSQGARETQYF
CDR3nt: TGTGCCAGCAGTTACTCGCAGGGGGCGAGGGAGACCCAGTACTTC
d_gene: TRBD1
j_gene: TRBJ2-5
abundance: NA
v_gene: TRBV6-2/TRBV6-3

CDR3aa: CATSRHDGPYNEQFF
CDR3nt: TGTGCCACCAGCAGACACGACGGTCCCTACAATGAGCAGTTCTTC
d_gene: NA
j_gene: TRBJ2-1
abundance: NA
v_gene: TRBV15

CDR3aa: CASSFAGNYEQYF
CDR3nt: TGTGCCAGCAGCTTCGCAGGGAACTACGAGCAGTACTTC
d_gene: NA
j_gene: TRBJ2-7
abundance: few
v_gene: TRBV5-6

CDR3aa: CASSLDWTGSYEQYF
CDR3nt: TGTGCCAGCAGCTTAGACTGGACAGGCTCCTACGAGCAGTACTTC
d_gene: TRBD1
j_gene: TRBJ2-7
abundance: NA
v_gene: TRBV11-2

CDR3aa: CASSENSGANVLTF
CDR3nt: TGTGCCAGCAGTGAAAACTCTGGGGCCAACGTCCTGACTTTC
d_gene: NA
j_gene: TRBJ2-6
abundance: NA
v_gene: TRBV6-1

CDR3aa: CASSGGTGGEQYF
CDR3nt: TGTGCCAGCAGCGGGGGGACAGGGGGCGAGCAGTACTTC
d_gene: TRBD1
j_gene: TRBJ2-7
abundance: NA
v_gene: TRBV5-6

CDR3aa: CASSLGSGLANQPQHF
CDR3nt: TGTGCCAGCAGCTTAGGTTCGGGTCTGGCTAATCAGCCCCAGCATTTT
d_gene: NA
j_gene: TRBJ1-5
abundance: NA
v_gene: TRBV7-8

CDR3aa: CASSQDRGSVTYEQYF
CDR3nt: TGCGCCAGCAGCCAAGATAGAGGCAGCGTGACCTACGAGCAGTACTTC
d_gene: NA
j_gene: TRBJ2-7
abundance: NA
v_gene: TRBV4-1

CDR3aa: CASSLWGQSTDTQYF
CDR3nt: TGTGCCAGCAGTTTGTGGGGACAAAGCACAGATACGCAGTATTTT
d_gene: NA
j_gene: TRBJ2-3
abundance: once
v_gene: TRBV27

CDR3aa: CASSEAVDEQFF
CDR3nt: TGTGCCAGCAGCGAGGCCGTCGATGAGCAGTTCTTC
d_gene: NA
j_gene: TRBJ2-1
abundance: NA
v_gene: TRBV21-1

CDR3aa: CASSPAPSATGELFF
CDR3nt: TGTGCCAGCAGCCCCGCCCCGTCCGCCACCGGGGAGCTGTTTTTT
d_gene: NA
j_gene: TRBJ2-2
abundance: NA
v_gene: TRBV9

CDR3aa: CASSVTDIGYGYTF
CDR3nt: TGTGCCAGCAGCGTAACAGACATAGGCTATGGCTACACCTTC
d_gene: NA
j_gene: TRBJ1-2
abundance: NA
v_gene: TRBV9

CDR3aa: CASSSGTGSRKTQYF
CDR3nt: TGCGCCAGCAGCTCCGGGACAGGTAGTAGAAAGACCCAGTACTTC
d_gene: TRBD1
j_gene: TRBJ2-5
abundance: NA
v_gene: TRBV5-1

CDR3aa: CASSPRGGTNTEAFF
CDR3nt: TGTGCCAGCAGCCCTCGAGGGGGCACGAACACTGAAGCTTTCTTT
d_gene: TRBD1
j_gene: TRBJ1-1
abundance: NA
v_gene: TRBV14

CDR3aa: CASSPTGGQQFF
CDR3nt: TGTGCCAGCAGTCCGACAGGGGGCCAGCAGTTCTTC
d_gene: TRBD1
j_gene: TRBJ2-1
abundance: NA
v_gene: TRBV12-3/TRBV12-4

CDR3aa: CASSPPAYEQYF
CDR3nt: TGTGCCAGCAGCCCTCCGGCCTACGAGCAGTACTTC
d_gene: NA
j_gene: TRBJ2-7
abundance: few
v_gene: TRBV4-2

CDR3aa: CASSGAQGQQVQPLHF
CDR3nt: TGTGCCAGCAGTGGAGCACAGGGACAGCAGGTTCAACCCCTCCACTTT
d_gene: TRBD1
j_gene: TRBJ1-6
abundance: NA
v_gene: TRBV6-4